The clone carrying this TCR beta chain was counted between two and nine times. Its specificity is not known. Time point given: patch test 1, 2 weeks after DPC sensitization. Treatment specified: therapeutic diphenylcyclopropenone sensitization with weekly scalp DPC. RNA extraction used unfractionated whole blood as the source of total RNA. The data derive from a study of human T cells and chemical hapten exposure. Study-wide points: Against controls, expanded TCRs gave rise to significantly more large CDR3 similarity clusters.

Germline CDR1 and CDR2: SQVTM and ANQGSEA. Trimming shortened V by 3 bases and J by 13 bases, and 12 bases separated the two germline ends. The CDR3 has 11 amino acids. The library labeled individual cDNA molecules by adding unique molecular identifiers to them. TCRdb used MiXCR to reprocess the RACE reads, holding one entry per CDR3 protein. The sample consists of approximately 77,000 distinct CDR3 sequences, 7% to 8% of them appearing once. The rearrangement joins TRBV29-1 to TRBJ1-4; D uncertain. The origin of this receptor is a woman in her 30s with alopecia areata. Some clones in this sample may be carry-over from other donors' samples. The starting material was whole blood, obtained in connection with sensitization to the hapten diphenylcyclopropenone (DPC). CDR3 in amino acids: CSVESVAGLFF. The CDR3 DNA follows: TGCAGCGTTGAGTCTGTTGCCGGACTGTTTTTT.